This T cell receptor beta chain was retrieved from a study of CD8 T cells in Susac syndrome. FACS was used to enrich TEMRA cells, whereas the CD8+ and CD4+ T cells were obtained by negative isolation. V was cut by 4 bases and J by 9 bases, with 14 bases left in between. Germline V gives CDR1 SGDLS, CDR2 YYNGEE. The CDR3 has 13 amino acids. RNA totalling roughly 0.45 to 1 ug underwent reverse transcription with random hexamers. With immunoSEQ multiplex PCR, TCR beta CDR3 was amplified across 54 Vbeta and 13 Jbeta. One entry per CDR3 protein results from TCRdb running MiXCR on the immunoSEQ multiplex PCR reads. The repertoire has around 170,000 distinct CDR3 sequences, around 96% of them found once; the top ten carry about 0.15%.

The sample taken for sequencing was CD8+ T cells from PBMCs. The TCR comes from a human donor with multiple sclerosis. The gene calls are TRBV9 and TRBJ2-1; a possible D gene is TRBD2 (5 bases). CDR3 sequence (DNA): TGTGCCAGCAGCCCCTTGGATGAGGGTGAGCAGTTCTTC. Amino acid sequence: CASSPLDEGEQFF. The full variable domain, in which reference TRBV9 and TRBJ2-1 provide the parts outside the CDR3, is DSGVTQTPKHLITATGQRVTLRCSPRSGDLSVYWYQQSLDQGLQFLIQYYNGEERAKGNILERFSAQQFPDLHSELNLSSLELGDSALYFCASSPLDEGEQFFGPGTRLTVL.